This TCR delta chain was sequenced for a study of γδ T cells in repeated Plasmodium falciparum infection (dated by TCRdb to 2020 to 2022). In terms of the full investigation: The natural-infection arm enrolled Malian children exposed to intense seasonal malaria transmission and compared the Malian children with Australian children matched for age and gender. Controlled-infection subjects were sampled at baseline, immediately before selected infections, and 21 days after each infection. Malian gammadelta TCR repertoires were analysed cross-sectionally during no-transmission periods and were analysed longitudinally across acute febrile malaria episodes. The study examined how repeated Plasmodium falciparum infection shapes the human gammadelta T cell repertoire, using natural infection in Mali and controlled human malaria infection. Four controlled human malaria infections were administered to about five malaria-naive U.S. adults over about 630 days by bites from P. falciparum NF54-infected Anopheles stephensi mosquitoes.

The paper's findings and limits, for the study overall: The controlled-infection cohort was small, limiting analysis of inter-individual variability in gammadelta T cell responses. Across time and infection, the Vgamma9/Vdelta2+ TCR repertoires showed a highly stable polyclonal makeup, with many TCRgamma sequences overlapping between individuals. Compared with Australian children, Malian children appeared to have Vdelta2-negative gammadelta TCR repertoires that were more clonally expanded, less diverse and less shared. In Vdelta2-negative, largely Vdelta1+, gammadelta TCR repertoires, repeated controlled infections appeared to drive waves of new clonotype selection. The Malian cohort was drawn from a small rural village made up mostly of one ethnic group, which limits generalizability.

Vgamma9/Vdelta2+ and Vdelta2-negative gammadelta T cell populations were flow-sorted from peripheral blood mononuclear cells for bulk TCR repertoire analysis. There are 20 amino acids in the CDR3, from cysteine to phenylalanine inclusive. Here the CDR3 DNA is all that survives: 60 bases in frame from base 1. In the germline V gene, CDR1 corresponds to TSWWSYY and CDR2 to QGS. Deletion took 1 base off V and 5 bases off J, with a span of 29 bases between the germline ends. This clone occurred many times. Its cognate antigen has yet to be identified. A far larger clone is off by one base, so a read error is likely. This same CDR3 is encoded by further DNA sequences in the sample. Library method: multiplex PCR. For sequencing, an Illumina MiSeq was employed. Every sorted gammadelta T cell sample had both its TCR gamma (TRG) and TCR delta (TRD) chains sequenced. For the original study's pipeline: The repertoire analyses drew on clonotype tree plots, the accumulated frequency of the top 20 clonotypes, and diversity index (DI) and D75 metrics. After TCRdb called clones again from the public reads with CATT, rows with identical DNA were merged. TCRdb, not the original authors, processed these V and J calls. The sample has around 57,000 delta-chain clones on record, around 1.8% of them singletons. The ten biggest clones cover 15% of the sample.

The sequence derives from a pool of human donors (malaria-infected and uninfected, not separated). Recombination linked TRDV1 to TRDJ1, with TRDD3 as a weak D call on 6 bases. Sequencing was carried out using gamma-delta T cells from blood. The nucleotide sequence reads as follows: TGTGCTCTTGGGGAACCAGCTAACGTCCTCCACATACTGGGTCCTGATAAACTCATCTTT. This gives the protein CALGEPANVLHILGPDKLIF.